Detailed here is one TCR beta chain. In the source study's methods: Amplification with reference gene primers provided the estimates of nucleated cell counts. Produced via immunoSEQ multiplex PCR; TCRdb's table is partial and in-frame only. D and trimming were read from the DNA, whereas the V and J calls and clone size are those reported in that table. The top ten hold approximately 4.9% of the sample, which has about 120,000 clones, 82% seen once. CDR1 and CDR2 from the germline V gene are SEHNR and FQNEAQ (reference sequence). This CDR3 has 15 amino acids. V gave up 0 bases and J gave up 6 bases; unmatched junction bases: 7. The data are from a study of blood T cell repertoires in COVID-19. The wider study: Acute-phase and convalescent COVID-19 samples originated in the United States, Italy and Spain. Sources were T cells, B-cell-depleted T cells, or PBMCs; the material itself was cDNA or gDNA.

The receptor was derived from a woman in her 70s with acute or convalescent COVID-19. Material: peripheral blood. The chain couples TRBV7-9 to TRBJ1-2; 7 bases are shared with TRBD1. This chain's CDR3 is CASSLAGQRRNGYTF. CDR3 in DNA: TGTGCCAGCAGCTTAGCGGGACAGAGGAGGAATGGCTACACCTTC.